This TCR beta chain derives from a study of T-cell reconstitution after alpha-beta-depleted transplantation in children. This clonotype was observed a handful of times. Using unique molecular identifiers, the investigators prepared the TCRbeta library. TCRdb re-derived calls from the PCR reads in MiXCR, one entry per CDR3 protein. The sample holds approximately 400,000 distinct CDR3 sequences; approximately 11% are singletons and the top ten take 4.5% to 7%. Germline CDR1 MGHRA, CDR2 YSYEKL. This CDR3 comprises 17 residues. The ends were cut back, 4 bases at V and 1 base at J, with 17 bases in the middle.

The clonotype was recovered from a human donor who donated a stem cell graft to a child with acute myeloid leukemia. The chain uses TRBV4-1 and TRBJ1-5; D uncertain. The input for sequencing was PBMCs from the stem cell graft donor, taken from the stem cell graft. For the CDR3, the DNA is TGCGCCAGCAGCCTCGGGGTCCTACTAGCAAGCAATCAGCCCCAGCATTTT. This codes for CASSLGVLLASNQPQHF.